This T cell receptor (beta chain) was sequenced in a study of blood T cell repertoires in COVID-19. This CDR3 is built from 14 residues. Germline values: CDR1 LGHNT, CDR2 FRNRAP. V lost 5 bases, J lost 3 bases, and 3 bases stayed unmatched. The repertoire was sequenced with immunoSEQ multiplex PCR; TCRdb's copy has only in-frame clones and lacks some. The sample comprises about 200,000 clones, about 90% of which are singletons, and about 0.66% rests with the top ten. This clonotype originated in a man over 45 with acute or convalescent COVID-19. Sequenced input: peripheral blood. The chain employs TRBV12-5 and TRBJ2-1, with 8 bases identical to TRBD1. CDR3 loop: CASGPGQGYNEQFF. Here the CDR3 DNA reads TGTGCTAGTGGTCCCGGACAGGGCTACAATGAGCAGTTCTTC.